Presented here are 5 T cell receptor beta chains from one specimen sequenced in a study of Ad26.COV2.S vaccination and SARS-CoV-2 variants. Method: immunoSEQ multiplex PCR; TCRdb's copy keeps in-frame clones and lacks some. The sample yields about 370,000 clones, less than 90% seen once. Stated treatment: about 20 received Ad26.COV2.S at low or high dose, single or two shots; about 5 received placebo; per-sample allocation not given. Each sample was drawn 63 days after the first injection (of vaccine or placebo). The material sequenced was peripheral blood, taken in a trial of Ad26.COV2.S vaccine versus placebo. The source is a person aged 18-60 years who received the Ad26.COV2.S COVID-19 vaccine or a placebo.

The rearrangement uses TRBV4-1 and TRBJ1-2, with 7 bases matching TRBD1. V lost 4 bases, J lost 0 bases, and 11 bases stayed unmatched. Germline CDR1 and CDR2: MGHRA and YSYEKL. The CDR3 runs 17 residues. This CDR3 reads CASSPSGGLTANYGYTF. The CDR3 DNA reads as TGCGCCAGCAGCCCCTCAGGGGGACTTACGGCTAACTATGGCTACACCTTC.

This clone was picked up one time. The chain is built from TRBV3-1 (or the pseudogene TRBV3-2) and TRBJ2-1; 8 bases fit TRBD2. The V gene end was trimmed by 0 bases and the J gene end by 0 bases; junction bases not matched to a gene: 4. This CDR3 region has 17 residues. CDR1 and CDR2 (germline): LGHDT, YNNKEL (reference sequence). CDR3 sequence reads: CASSQDGTRSSYNEQFF. The DNA of the CDR3 is TGTGCCAGCAGCCAAGATGGGACTAGGAGCTCCTACAATGAGCAGTTCTTC.

The chain recombines TRBV6-6 with TRBJ2-7; TRBD2 is a possible D gene (5 bases). CDR1 and CDR2 from the germline V gene are MNHNY and SVGAGI (reference sequence). The CDR3 has 15 amino acids. Trimming cost V 0 bases and J 4 bases, with 13 bases left between them. The CDR3 reads CASSYSQWGAYEQYF. CDR3 coding DNA: TGTGCCAGCAGTTACTCGCAGTGGGGAGCGTACGAGCAGTACTTC.

The chain has TRBV7-8 and TRBJ2-5; D tentatively fits TRBD1 or TRBD2 (5 bases each). The CDR3 totals 16 residues. V lost 3 bases and J 4 bases, leaving 18 bases between the germline ends. CDR1 is SGHVS and CDR2 is FQNEAQ in the germline V gene. The CDR3 loop is CASSFTGTDGRETQYF. In DNA, the CDR3 is TGTGCCAGCAGCTTCACCGGGACGGACGGGCGAGAGACCCAGTACTTC.

The V gene is TRBV6-5, the J gene TRBJ2-3, with D perhaps matching TRBD2 (7 bases). The germline V gene has CDR1 MNHEY and CDR2 SVGAGI. The V end lost 4 bases, the J end lost 4 bases, and 15 bases lay between the germline ends. CDR3 length: 15 amino acids. This CDR3 reads CASSLQGGPADTQYF. The CDR3 coding sequence is TGTGCCAGCAGTTTACAGGGAGGGCCCGCAGATACGCAGTATTTT.